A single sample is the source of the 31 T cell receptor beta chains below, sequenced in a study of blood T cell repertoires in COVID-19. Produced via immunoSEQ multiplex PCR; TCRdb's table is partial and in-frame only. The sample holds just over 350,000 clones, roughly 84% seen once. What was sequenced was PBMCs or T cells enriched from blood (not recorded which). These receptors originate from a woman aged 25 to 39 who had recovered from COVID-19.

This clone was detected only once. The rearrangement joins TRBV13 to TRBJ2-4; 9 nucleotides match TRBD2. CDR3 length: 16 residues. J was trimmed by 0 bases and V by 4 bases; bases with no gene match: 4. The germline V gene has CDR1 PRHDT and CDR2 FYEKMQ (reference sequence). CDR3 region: CASSSIAGVAKNIQYF. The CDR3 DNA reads TGTGCCAGCAGCTCCATAGCGGGAGTAGCCAAAAACATTCAGTACTTC.

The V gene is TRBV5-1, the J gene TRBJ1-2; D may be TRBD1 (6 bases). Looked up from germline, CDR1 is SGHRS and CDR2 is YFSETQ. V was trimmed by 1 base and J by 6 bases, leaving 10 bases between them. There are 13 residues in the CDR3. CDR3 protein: CASSLTGSDGYTF. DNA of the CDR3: TGCGCCAGCAGCTTGACAGGGAGTGATGGCTACACCTTC.

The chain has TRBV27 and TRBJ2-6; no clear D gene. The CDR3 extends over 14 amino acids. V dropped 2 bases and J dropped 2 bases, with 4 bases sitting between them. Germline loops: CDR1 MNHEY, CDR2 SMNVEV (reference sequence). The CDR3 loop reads CASSLRAGANVLTF. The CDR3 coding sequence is TGTGCCAGCAGTTTAAGAGCTGGGGCCAACGTCCTGACTTTC.

CDR3 residues: CAWSPRGQGAGQPQHF. The CDR3 nucleotides are TGTGCCTGGAGTCCCCGGGGACAGGGGGCTGGCCAGCCCCAGCATTTT. The chain has TRBV30 and TRBJ1-5; 12 nucleotides match TRBD1. This CDR3 spans 16 amino acids. The V and J ends lost 2 bases and 7 bases, in that order; junction bases with no gene match: 9. Germline loops: CDR1 GTSNPN, CDR2 SVGIG (reference sequence).

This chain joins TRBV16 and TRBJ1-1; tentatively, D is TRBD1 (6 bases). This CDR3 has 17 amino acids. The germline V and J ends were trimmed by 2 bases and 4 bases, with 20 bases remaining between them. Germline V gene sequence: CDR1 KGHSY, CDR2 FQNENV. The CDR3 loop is CASSQVFIQGSATEAFF. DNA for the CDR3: TGTGCCAGCAGCCAAGTCTTCATTCAGGGGTCCGCCACTGAAGCTTTCTTT.

For the CDR3, the DNA is TGTGCCATCAGCACCGGGACTGCCTATGGCTACACCTTC. It specifies CAISTGTAYGYTF. V usage is TRBV10-3 and J usage is TRBJ1-2, with D possibly matching TRBD1 (5 bases). Germline loops: CDR1 ENHRY, CDR2 SYGVKD. CDR3 size: 13 residues. V was trimmed by 6 bases and J by 4 bases, leaving 12 bases between them.

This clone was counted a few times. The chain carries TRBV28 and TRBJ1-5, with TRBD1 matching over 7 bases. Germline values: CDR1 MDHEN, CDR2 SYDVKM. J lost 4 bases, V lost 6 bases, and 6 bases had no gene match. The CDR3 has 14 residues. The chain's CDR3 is CASRWDRPNQPQHF. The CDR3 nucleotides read TGTGCCAGCAGGTGGGACAGACCTAATCAGCCCCAGCATTTT.

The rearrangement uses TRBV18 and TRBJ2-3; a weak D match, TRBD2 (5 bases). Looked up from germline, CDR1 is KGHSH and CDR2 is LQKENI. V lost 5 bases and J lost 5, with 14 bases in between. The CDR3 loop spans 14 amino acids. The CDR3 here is CASSYRDRVDTQYF. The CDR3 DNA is TGTGCCAGCTCATACCGGGATCGGGTAGATACGCAGTATTTT.

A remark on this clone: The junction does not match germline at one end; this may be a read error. This chain's CDR3 is CATRPGGTRPVLVF. CDR3 in DNA: TGTGCCACCAGGCCCGGTGGGACTAGGCCTGTCTTGGTCTTC. The chain employs TRBV15 and TRBJ2-1; 8 bases match TRBD2. The CDR3 extends over 14 amino acids. Per the germline V gene, CDR1 is LNHNV and CDR2 is YYDKDF (reference sequence).

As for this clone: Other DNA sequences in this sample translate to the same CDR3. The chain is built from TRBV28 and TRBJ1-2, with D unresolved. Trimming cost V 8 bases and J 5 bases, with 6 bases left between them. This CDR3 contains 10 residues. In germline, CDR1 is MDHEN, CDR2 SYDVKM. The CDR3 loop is CASRLYGYTF. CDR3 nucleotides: TGTGCCAGCCGACTTTATGGCTACACCTTC.

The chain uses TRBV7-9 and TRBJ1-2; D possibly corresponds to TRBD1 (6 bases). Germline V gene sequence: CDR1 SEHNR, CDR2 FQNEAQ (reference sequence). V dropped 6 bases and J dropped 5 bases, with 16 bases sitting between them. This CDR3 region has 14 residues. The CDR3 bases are TGTGCCAGCAGTTGGACAGCCCTTCGGTATGGCTACACCTTC. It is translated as CASSWTALRYGYTF.

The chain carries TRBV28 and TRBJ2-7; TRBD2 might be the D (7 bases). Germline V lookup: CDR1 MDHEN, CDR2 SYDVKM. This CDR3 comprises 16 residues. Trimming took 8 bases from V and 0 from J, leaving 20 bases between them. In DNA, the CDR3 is TGTGCCAGCCGATCTGGGAGGGGGGGTCCCTCCTACGAGCAGTACTTC. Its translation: CASRSGRGGPSYEQYF. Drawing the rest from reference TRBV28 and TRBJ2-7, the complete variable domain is DVKVTQSSRYLVKRTGEKVFLECVQDMDHENMFWYRQDPGLGLRLIYFSYDVKMKEKGDIPEGYSVSREKKERFSLILESASTNQTSMYLCASRSGRGGPSYEQYFGPGTRLTVT.

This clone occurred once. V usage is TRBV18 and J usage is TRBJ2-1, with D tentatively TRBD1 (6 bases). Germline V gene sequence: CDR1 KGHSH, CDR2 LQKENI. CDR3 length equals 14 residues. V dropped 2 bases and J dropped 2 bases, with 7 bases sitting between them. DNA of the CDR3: TGTGCCAGCTCACCAGACAGGACCTACAATGAGCAGTTCTTC. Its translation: CASSPDRTYNEQFF.

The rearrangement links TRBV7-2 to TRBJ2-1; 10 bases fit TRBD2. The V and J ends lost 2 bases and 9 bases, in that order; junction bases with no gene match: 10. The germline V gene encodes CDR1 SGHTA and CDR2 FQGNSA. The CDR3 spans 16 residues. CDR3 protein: CASSLISSGSWSEQFF. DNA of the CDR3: TGTGCCAGCAGCTTAATATCTAGCGGGAGCTGGAGTGAGCAGTTCTTC.

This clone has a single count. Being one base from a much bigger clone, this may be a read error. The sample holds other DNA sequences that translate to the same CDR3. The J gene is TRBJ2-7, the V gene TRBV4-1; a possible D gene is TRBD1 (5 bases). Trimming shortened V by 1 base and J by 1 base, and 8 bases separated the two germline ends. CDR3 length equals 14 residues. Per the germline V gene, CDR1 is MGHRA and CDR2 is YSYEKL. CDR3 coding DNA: TGCGCCAGCAGCCAAGGTCAGGGATCCTACGAGCAGTACTTC. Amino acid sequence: CASSQGQGSYEQYF.

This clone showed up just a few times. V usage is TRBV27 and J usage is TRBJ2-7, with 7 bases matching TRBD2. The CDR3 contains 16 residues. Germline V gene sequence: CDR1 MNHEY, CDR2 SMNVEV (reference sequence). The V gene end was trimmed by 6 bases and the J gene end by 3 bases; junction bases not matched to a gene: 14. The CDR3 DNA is TGTGCCAGCAGATCGAGCCCTAGCGGATCACTCTACGAGCAGTACTTC. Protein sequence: CASRSSPSGSLYEQYF.

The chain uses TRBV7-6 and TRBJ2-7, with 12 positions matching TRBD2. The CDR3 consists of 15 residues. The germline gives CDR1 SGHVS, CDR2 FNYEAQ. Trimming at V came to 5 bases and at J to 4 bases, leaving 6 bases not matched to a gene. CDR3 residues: CASSQASGGAYEQYF. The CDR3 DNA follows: TGTGCCAGCAGCCAAGCTAGCGGGGGGGCGTACGAGCAGTACTTC.

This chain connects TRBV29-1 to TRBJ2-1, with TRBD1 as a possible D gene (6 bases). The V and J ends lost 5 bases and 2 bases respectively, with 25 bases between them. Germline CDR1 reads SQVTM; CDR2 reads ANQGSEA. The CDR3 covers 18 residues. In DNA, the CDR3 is TGCAGCGTTTCTGGGGACACCGATGACCCCGCTACCTACAATGAGCAGTTCTTC. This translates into CSVSGDTDDPATYNEQFF.

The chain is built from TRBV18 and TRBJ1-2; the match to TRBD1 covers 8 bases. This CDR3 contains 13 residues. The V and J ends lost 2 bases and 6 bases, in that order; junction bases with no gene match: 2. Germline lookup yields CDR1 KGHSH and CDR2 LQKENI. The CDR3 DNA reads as TGTGCCAGCTCACCAGGACAGGGAGATGGCTACACCTTC. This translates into CASSPGQGDGYTF.

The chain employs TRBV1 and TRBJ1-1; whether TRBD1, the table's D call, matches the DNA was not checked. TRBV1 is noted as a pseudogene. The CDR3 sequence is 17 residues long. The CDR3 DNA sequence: TGCACCAGCAGCCAAGTGGGGGTGGGACAGTCAAACACTGAAGCTTTCTTT. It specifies CTSSQVGVGQSNTEAFF.

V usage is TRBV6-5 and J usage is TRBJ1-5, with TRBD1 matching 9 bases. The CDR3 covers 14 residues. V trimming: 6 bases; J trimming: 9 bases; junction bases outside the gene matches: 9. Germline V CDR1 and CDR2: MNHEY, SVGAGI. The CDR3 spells CASRAGQGRWPQHF. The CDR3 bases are TGTGCCAGCAGAGCGGGACAGGGACGTTGGCCCCAGCATTTT.

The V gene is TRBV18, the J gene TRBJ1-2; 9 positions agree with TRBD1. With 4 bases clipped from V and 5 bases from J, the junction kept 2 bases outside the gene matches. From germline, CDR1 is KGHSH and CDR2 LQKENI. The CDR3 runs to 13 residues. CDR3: CASSRDRAYGYTF. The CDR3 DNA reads TGTGCCAGCTCACGGGACAGGGCGTATGGCTACACCTTC.

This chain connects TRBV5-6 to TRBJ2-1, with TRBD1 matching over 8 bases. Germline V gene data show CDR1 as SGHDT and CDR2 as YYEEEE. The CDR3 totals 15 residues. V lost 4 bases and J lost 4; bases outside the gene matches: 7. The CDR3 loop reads CASSLDRGGYNEQFF. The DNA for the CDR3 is TGTGCCAGCAGCCTCGACAGGGGAGGATACAATGAGCAGTTCTTC.

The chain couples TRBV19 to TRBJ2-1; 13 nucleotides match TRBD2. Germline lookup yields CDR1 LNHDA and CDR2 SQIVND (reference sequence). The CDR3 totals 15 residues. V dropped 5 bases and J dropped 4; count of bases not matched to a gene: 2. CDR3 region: CASSGTSGNYNEQFF. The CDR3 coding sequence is TGTGCCAGTAGTGGGACTAGCGGGAATTACAATGAGCAGTTCTTC.

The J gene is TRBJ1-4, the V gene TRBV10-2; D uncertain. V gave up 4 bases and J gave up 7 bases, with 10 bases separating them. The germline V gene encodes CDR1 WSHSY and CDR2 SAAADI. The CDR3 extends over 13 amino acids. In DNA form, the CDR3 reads TGCGCCAGCAGTGTTTCAGGAACTGAAAAACTGTTTTTT. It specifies CASSVSGTEKLFF.

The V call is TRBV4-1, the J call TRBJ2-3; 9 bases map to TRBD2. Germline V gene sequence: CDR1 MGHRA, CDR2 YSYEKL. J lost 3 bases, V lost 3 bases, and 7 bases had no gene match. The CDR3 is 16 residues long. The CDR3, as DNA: TGCGCCAGCAGCCACGAGGGACTAGCTTTGACAGATACGCAGTATTTT. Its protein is CASSHEGLALTDTQYF.

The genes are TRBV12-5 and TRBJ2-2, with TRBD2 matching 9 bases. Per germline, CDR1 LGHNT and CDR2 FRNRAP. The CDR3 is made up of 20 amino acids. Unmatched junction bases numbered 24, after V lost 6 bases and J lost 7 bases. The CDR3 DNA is TGTGCTAGTGGATTAGGAGGACCCCTGTTGCAGCGGGAGGCTTTCGGGGAGCTGTTTTTT. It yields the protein CASGLGGPLLQREAFGELFF.

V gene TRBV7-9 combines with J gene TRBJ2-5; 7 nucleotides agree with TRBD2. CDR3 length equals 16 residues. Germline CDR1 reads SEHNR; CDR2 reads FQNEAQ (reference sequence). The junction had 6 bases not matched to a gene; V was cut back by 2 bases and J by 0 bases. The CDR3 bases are TGTGCCAGCAGCTTAACCGGGACTACCTACCAAGAGACCCAGTACTTC. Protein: CASSLTGTTYQETQYF.

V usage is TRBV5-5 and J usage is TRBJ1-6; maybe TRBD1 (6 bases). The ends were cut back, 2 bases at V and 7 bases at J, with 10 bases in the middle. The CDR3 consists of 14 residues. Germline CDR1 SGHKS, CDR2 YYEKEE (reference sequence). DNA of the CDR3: TGTGCCAGCAGCTTCGGGACAATCAATTCACCCCTCCACTTT. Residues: CASSFGTINSPLHF.

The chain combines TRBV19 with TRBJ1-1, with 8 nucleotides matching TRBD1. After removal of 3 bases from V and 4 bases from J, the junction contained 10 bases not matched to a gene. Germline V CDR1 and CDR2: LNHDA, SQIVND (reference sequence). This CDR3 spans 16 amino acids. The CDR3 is CASSIRWAGGLTEAFF. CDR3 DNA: TGTGCCAGTAGTATTAGATGGGCAGGGGGCCTCACTGAAGCTTTCTTT.

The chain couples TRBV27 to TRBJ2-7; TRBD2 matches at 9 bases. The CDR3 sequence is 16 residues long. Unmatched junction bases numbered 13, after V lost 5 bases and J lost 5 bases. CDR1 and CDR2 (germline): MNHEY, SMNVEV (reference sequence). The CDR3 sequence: CASSPPWASGANEQYF. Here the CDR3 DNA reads TGTGCCAGCAGTCCTCCTTGGGCTAGCGGGGCGAACGAGCAGTACTTC.